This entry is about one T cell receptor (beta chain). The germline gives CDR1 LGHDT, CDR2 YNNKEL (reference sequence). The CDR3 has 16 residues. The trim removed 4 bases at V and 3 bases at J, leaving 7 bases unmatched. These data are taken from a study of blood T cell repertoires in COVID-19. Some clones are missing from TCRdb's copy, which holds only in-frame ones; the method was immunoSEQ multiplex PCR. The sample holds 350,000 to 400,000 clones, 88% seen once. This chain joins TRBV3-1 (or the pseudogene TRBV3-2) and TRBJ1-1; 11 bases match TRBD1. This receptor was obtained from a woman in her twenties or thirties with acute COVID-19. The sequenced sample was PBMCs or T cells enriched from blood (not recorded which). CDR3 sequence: CASSPWPGQGDTEAFF. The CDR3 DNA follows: TGTGCCAGCAGCCCTTGGCCGGGACAGGGGGACACTGAAGCTTTCTTT.